Below, one T cell receptor (beta chain) is given with its context. The specificity of this receptor is unknown. A much more abundant neighbour one base away suggests this may be a read error. This specimen comes from a study of T cells in Graves' hyperthyroidism and ophthalmopathy (dated by TCRdb to about 2019). Background on the whole study: Peripheral blood was sampled at the time of initial diagnosis, prior to any treatment. TCR V-J signatures able to tell the groups apart were searched for in a discovery cohort of 90 to 100 patients, of whom more than 40 had Graves' ophthalmopathy and under 65 had stable Graves' hyperthyroidism. An independent validation cohort of about 20 hyperthyroidism patients and 17 patients who later progressed to ophthalmopathy tested prospective prediction of ophthalmopathy. The 75 to 100 discovery patients were randomly split 7:3 into training and test sets. In six Graves' hyperthyroidism patients, the study also compared T-cell repertoires from thyroid tissue with T-cell repertoires from blood. Following sampling, methimazole starting at 30 mg daily was given to hyperthyroidism patients, and high-dose intravenous methylprednisolone was given to ophthalmopathy patients. The paper describes TCR Vbeta CDR3 sequencing of 120 to 150 peripheral blood samples, made up of approximately 40 ophthalmopathy patients, approximately 73 hyperthyroidism patients and roughly 17 progressor patients.

Beyond this particular receptor, the publication reports: Blood samples also contained most of the expanded thyroid clonotypes (frequency above 0.001), which suggests that blood repertoires may reflect thyroid immune responses. In validation, the model predicted progression to ophthalmopathy a median of around six months before onset, with roughly 70% sensitivity and nearly 75% specificity. A 13 V-J signature model separated ophthalmopathy from stable hyperthyroidism, with 87.88% sensitivity and 81.08% specificity in cross-validation and 80%/75% in testing. Sample size was not statistically predetermined, and blinding of investigators to group allocation was not performed.

TCR beta CDR3 regions were amplified from RNA transcripts. The TCR CDR3 was subjected to a first round of RT-PCR using the HTBI primer set and the Qiagen OneStep RT-PCR kit. The libraries were constructed in a second round of multiplex PCR and then size-selected and purified. Sequencing of the libraries was done on an Illumina HiSeq2000 using paired-end 100 bp reads. The original pipeline was this. Raw data were processed with SOAPnuke, discarding reads with adapters, uncalled bases, mean Phred below 15, or no exact constant-primer or identifier match. High-quality paired reads were merged with COPE v1.2.5, and unique nucleotide sequences were defined as clonotypes. MiTCR v1.1 was used to align the clonotypes against IMGT TRBV, TRBD and TRBJ reference segments. The analysis included only V-J combinations with a frequency above 0.0001, which together covered approximately 99% of the repertoires. A TCS score was defined as the ratio between F50 (clonal expansion) and ExV (chaos), using BLOSUM62-based TCRdist between CDR3 peptides within each V-J. Welch's t-statistics and random forest reduced some 510 V-J features to about 13, which were used in a naive Bayes classifier (R e1071). TCRdb handled the public reads itself, with Q25 trimming in fastp and clone calling in MiXCR, and kept productive beta chains. Here each entry gathers all rows of one CDR3 protein and keeps the most common genes and DNA. In this record, the V and J calls reflect TCRdb's handling and not the investigators' own analysis. The sample table shows some 620,000 distinct CDR3 sequences, and under 20% are seen once. In total, the top ten clones hold around 4% of the sample.

The CDR3 contains 15 residues, cysteine and phenylalanine counted. Left in the record is the CDR3 DNA by itself, 45 bases read in frame from the first base. Via the germline V gene, CDR1 is MNHEY and CDR2 SVGEGT. Stable Graves' hyperthyroidism was defined as the absence of progression to ophthalmopathy over 18 months of follow-up. Hyperthyroidism patients were newly diagnosed, had a disease duration of under 2 months, and were aged 18 to 65 years. The study excluded patients with uncontrolled infections, other autoimmune diseases, pregnancy or lactation. Diagnoses relied on clinical symptoms, serum thyroxine and TRAb, thyroid ultrasound and orbital computed tomography. Ficoll-Paque density gradient centrifugation was used to isolate PBMCs from around 10 ml of fresh peripheral blood. Trizol reagent was used to extract total RNA, and RNA quality was then checked on an Agilent 2100 Bioanalyzer.

This sequence uses TRBV6-2 or TRBV6-3 and TRBJ2-1, and TRBD2 matches 10 of the central bases. The sequence was obtained from a woman in her twenties or thirties with Graves' hyperthyroidism. Sequenced material: blood. The CDR3 protein sequence reads: CARSTPGLAMNEQFF. The DNA sequence reads TGTGCCCGCAGTACCCCGGGACTAGCGATGAATGAGCAGTTCTTC.